The 25 T cell receptor beta chains presented below share a single source sample, sequenced in a study of blood T cell repertoires in COVID-19. Repertoires were generated with immunoSEQ multiplex PCR, while TCRdb's copy carries only in-frame clones and drops some. The data show about 76,000 clones, with roughly 84% seen just once and 25% to 30% held by the top ten. The material sequenced was peripheral blood. The receptors shown here come from a woman aged 80 or over with active or convalescent COVID-19.

The rearrangement links TRBV5-4 to TRBJ2-7, with D unresolved. The CDR3 has 15 amino acids. The V end was cut by 0 bases, the J end by 0 bases, with 10 bases between. CDR1 SGHNT and CDR2 YYREEE come from the germline V gene (reference sequence). Written as DNA, the CDR3 is TGTGCCAGCAGCTTGGATTGGCGGAGCTCCTACGAGCAGTACTTC. This translates into CASSLDWRSSYEQYF.

The chain links TRBV5-4 to TRBJ2-1; no definite D call. The CDR3 has 17 residues. Germline-derived CDR1 and CDR2 are SGHNT and YYREEE (reference sequence). Trimming took off 0 bases at V and 2 bases at J, with 15 bases between the two ends. This chain's CDR3 is CASSLAVGTEAYNEQFF. CDR3 in DNA: TGTGCCAGCAGCTTGGCCGTAGGTACCGAGGCCTACAATGAGCAGTTCTTC.

The chain links TRBV18 to TRBJ1-2; 8 nucleotides line up with TRBD1. J gave up 7 bases and V 5 bases, and 15 bases lay outside the gene matches. Germline CDR1 KGHSH, CDR2 LQKENI. The CDR3 spans 16 residues. The chain's CDR3 is CASSSLNDRGTFGYTF. The CDR3 DNA reads TGTGCCAGCTCAAGTTTAAACGACAGGGGAACTTTTGGCTACACCTTC.

The CDR3 reads CASSLGQAGNSPLHF. DNA of the CDR3: TGTGCCAGCAGCTTAGGACAGGCCGGGAATTCACCCCTCCACTTT. The chain is built from TRBV7-9 and TRBJ1-6; TRBD1 might be the D (6 bases). V was pared by 1 base and J by 7 bases, with 11 bases between. The CDR3 sequence is 15 residues long. Germline CDR1 is SEHNR and CDR2 is FQNEAQ (reference sequence).

The chain couples TRBV6-6 to TRBJ1-5; tentatively, D is TRBD1 (6 bases). V was pared by 6 bases and J by 0 bases, with 15 bases between. There are 16 residues in the CDR3. In germline, CDR1 is MNHNY, CDR2 SVGAGI (reference sequence). The CDR3 nucleotides are TGTGCCAGCAGACCTCAACGACAGGATAGCAATCAGCCCCAGCATTTT. This gives the protein CASRPQRQDSNQPQHF.

In this sample, this clone turned up a few times. V is TRBV18 and J is TRBJ1-1, with TRBD1 identical over 10 bases. Trimming removed 3 bases from V and 1 base from J; junction bases left unmatched: 8. This CDR3 is built from 17 residues. Germline V CDR1 and CDR2: KGHSH, LQKENI. CDR3 sequence reads: CASSPGVGQGTNTEAFF. For the CDR3, the DNA is TGTGCCAGCTCACCGGGGGTGGGACAGGGGACGAACACTGAAGCTTTCTTT.

The chain carries TRBV4-2 and TRBJ1-5; the D is unclear. This CDR3 has 13 residues. Germline V lookup: CDR1 LGHNA, CDR2 YNFKEQ. With 3 bases removed from V and 1 base from J, the gap between germline ends came to 4 bases. The CDR3 nucleotides read TGTGCCAGCAGCCATCTCAGCAATCAGCCCCAGCATTTT. Its translation is CASSHLSNQPQHF.

The V call is TRBV7-3, the J call TRBJ2-6, with D maybe TRBD2 (5 bases). The CDR3 is made up of 15 amino acids. Germline CDR1 SGHTA, CDR2 FQGTGA. The ends were cut back, 4 bases at V and 4 bases at J, with 11 bases in the middle. As DNA, the CDR3 is TGTGCCAGCAGCTCGATGACTACCGGGGCCAACGTCCTGACTTTC. Translated: CASSSMTTGANVLTF.

The chain employs TRBV25-1 and TRBJ1-2, with 11 bases that match TRBD1. The ends lost 4 bases at V and 8 bases at J; junction bases unmatched: 12. There are 16 residues in the CDR3. The V gene's germline CDR1 is MGHDK and CDR2 SYGVNS. Here the CDR3 reads CASSGGQGARAGGYTF. The CDR3 DNA sequence: TGTGCCAGCAGTGGTGGACAGGGGGCGAGAGCGGGAGGCTACACCTTC.

The sample holds one count of this clone. The genes are TRBV28 and TRBJ1-2, with 8 bases aligning to TRBD1. Germline CDR1 and CDR2: MDHEN and SYDVKM. V shed 7 bases and J 8 bases; nucleotides not matched to a gene: 12. This CDR3 spans 14 amino acids. Written as DNA, the CDR3 is TGTGCCAGCACCCCGACAGGGGTTAACGGCGGCTACACCTTC. It is translated as CASTPTGVNGGYTF.

CDR3 protein: CATSDHGGSGEQYF. The CDR3 DNA is TGTGCCACCAGTGATCATGGGGGGTCGGGCGAGCAGTACTTC. The chain employs TRBV24-1 and TRBJ2-7, with D maybe TRBD2 (6 bases). Trimming removed 3 bases at V and 6 bases at J, with 14 bases between. Germline loops: CDR1 KGHDR, CDR2 SFDVKD. CDR3 length equals 14 residues.

The rearrangement uses TRBV30 and TRBJ1-4; 8 positions match TRBD1. The CDR3 has 15 residues. After removal of 3 bases from V and 5 bases from J, the junction contained 8 bases not matched to a gene. Germline CDR1 reads GTSNPN; CDR2 reads SVGIG (reference sequence). The CDR3 sequence: CAWRGRGRGNEKLFF. CDR3 nucleotide sequence: TGTGCCTGGAGGGGCAGGGGGCGGGGGAATGAAAAACTGTTTTTT.

The V and J genes are TRBV7-9 and TRBJ2-3, with 14 bases lining up with TRBD2. V gave up 1 base and J gave up 11 bases; unmatched junction bases: 8. Germline V gives CDR1 SEHNR, CDR2 FQNEAQ (reference sequence). The length of the CDR3 is 16 residues. The DNA of the CDR3 is TGTGCCAGCAGCTTAGTGGTTGGGACTAGCGGGGGAATGCAGTATTTT. It is translated as CASSLVVGTSGGMQYF.

The V call is TRBV5-3, the J call TRBJ1-2; D may be TRBD1 (5 bases). TRBV5-3 is recorded as an ORF, its role being uncertain. Trimming removed 0 bases from V and 3 bases from J, with 21 bases in between. The length of the CDR3 is 18 residues. CDR3 loop: CARSLAGEIPQRDYGYTF. The CDR3 DNA reads as TGTGCCAGAAGCTTGGCGGGGGAAATCCCCCAGAGGGACTATGGCTACACCTTC.

CDR3 residues: CASPILWEAGTEKRFLQYF. The CDR3 DNA is TGTGCCAGCCCAATCCTGTGGGAAGCGGGGACGGAAAAAAGATTTTTGCAGTACTTC. This chain joins TRBV14 and TRBJ2-5, with 7 bases identical to TRBD2. Germline lookup yields CDR1 SGHDN and CDR2 FVKESK. CDR3 length: 19 residues. Trimming removed 8 bases from V and 11 bases from J; junction bases left unmatched: 32. The variable domain in full, completed from reference TRBV14 and TRBJ2-5, reads EAGVTQFPSHSVIEKGQTVTLRCDPISGHDNLYWYRRVMGKEIKFLLHFVKESKQDESGMPNNRFLAERTGGTYSTLKVQPAELEDSGVYFCASPILWEAGTEKRFLQYFGPGTRLLVL.

J is TRBJ2-3 and V is TRBV5-5; 9 nucleotides match TRBD2. The CDR3 runs 17 residues. After removal of 2 bases from V and 0 bases from J, the junction contained 7 bases not matched to a gene. Germline CDR1 reads SGHKS; CDR2 reads YYEKEE (reference sequence). The CDR3 nucleotides read TGTGCCAGCAGCTTAGGCCCCACTAGCGGGAGCACAGATACGCAGTATTTT. Translation gives CASSLGPTSGSTDTQYF. Full variable domain (remainder filled in from reference TRBV5-5 and TRBJ2-3): DAGVTQSPTHLIKTRGQQVTLRCSPISGHKSVSWYQQVLGQGPQFIFQYYEKEERGRGNFPDRFSARQFPNYSSELNVNALLLGDSALYLCASSLGPTSGSTDTQYFGPGTRLTVL.

CDR3 bases: TGCAGCGTGGGGACAGGGGAACAGTACGAGCAGTACTTC. It is translated as CSVGTGEQYEQYF. The chain joins TRBV29-1 to TRBJ2-7, with 10 positions matching TRBD1. The CDR3 loop spans 13 amino acids. V shed 6 bases and J 4 bases; nucleotides not matched to a gene: 6. CDR1 is SQVTM, CDR2 ANQGSEA, per germline.

The rearrangement uses TRBV7-2 and TRBJ2-2, with 8 bases aligning to TRBD1. The CDR3 consists of 16 residues. V shed 1 base and J 6 bases; nucleotides not matched to a gene: 7. Germline lookup yields CDR1 SGHTA and CDR2 FQGNSA. CDR3 DNA: TGTGCCAGCAGCTTAGAGTCAGGGGGCGGATCCGGGGAGCTGTTTTTT. Protein sequence: CASSLESGGGSGELFF.

This clone was picked up one time. The chain links TRBV18 to TRBJ1-1; D may be TRBD1 (6 bases). The V end lost 2 bases, the J end lost 4 bases, and 14 bases lay between the germline ends. From germline, CDR1 is KGHSH and CDR2 LQKENI. CDR3 length: 15 residues. In nucleotides, the CDR3 is TGTGCCAGCTCACCATCCCGACAGGCCTTCACTGAAGCTTTCTTT. It translates to CASSPSRQAFTEAFF.

The chain combines TRBV3-1 (or the pseudogene TRBV3-2) with TRBJ2-5, with 8 bases aligning to TRBD2. The CDR3 runs to 16 residues. V trimming: 0 bases; J trimming: 3 bases; junction bases outside the gene matches: 6. CDR1 and CDR2 from the germline V gene are LGHDT and YNNKEL (reference sequence). The CDR3 DNA follows: TGTGCCAGCAGCCAAGATGGCGGGGGGCGGAAAGAGACCCAGTACTTC. As protein: CASSQDGGGRKETQYF.

The rearrangement links TRBV19 to TRBJ1-4; 8 bases map to TRBD1. This CDR3 is 13 amino acids long. V trimming: 5 bases; J trimming: 8 bases; junction bases outside the gene matches: 4. CDR1 and CDR2 from the germline V gene are LNHDA and SQIVND (reference sequence). CDR3 sequence: CASSGTGREKLFF. DNA for the CDR3: TGTGCCAGTAGTGGGACAGGAAGAGAAAAACTGTTTTTT.

The chain employs TRBV6-5 and TRBJ1-1; D gene ambiguous. Deletions cut 8 bases from V and 2 bases from J, with 15 bases between. The CDR3 extends over 14 amino acids. The germline gives CDR1 MNHEY, CDR2 SVGAGI. CDR3 sequence: CASWGASPNTEAFF. The CDR3 DNA follows: TGTGCCAGCTGGGGAGCCAGTCCAAACACTGAAGCTTTCTTT.

The chain uses TRBV15 and TRBJ1-4; D might be TRBD1 (6 bases). V lost 5 bases and J 8 bases, leaving 18 bases between the germline ends. The CDR3 sequence is 15 residues long. Germline loops: CDR1 LNHNV, CDR2 YYDKDF (reference sequence). CDR3 nucleotide sequence: TGTGCCACCAGCCGGAACAGGGTTGAAGGAGAAAAACTGTTTTTT. Its translation is CATSRNRVEGEKLFF. The full variable domain, its missing parts supplied by reference TRBV15 and TRBJ1-4, is DAMVIQNPRYQVTQFGKPVTLSCSQTLNHNVMYWYQQKSSQAPKLLFHYYDKDFNNEADTPDNFQSRRPNTSFCFLDIRSPGLGDTAMYLCATSRNRVEGEKLFFGSGTQLSVL.

In this sample, this clone turned up a few times. V usage is TRBV28 and J usage is TRBJ1-2, with 7 bases that match TRBD1. The CDR3 is 15 residues long. V dropped 7 bases and J dropped 8; count of bases not matched to a gene: 16. In germline, CDR1 is MDHEN, CDR2 SYDVKM. The CDR3 protein is CASNGQGGVVWGYTF. The CDR3 DNA is TGTGCCAGCAATGGGCAGGGGGGAGTTGTGTGGGGCTACACCTTC.

CDR3 sequence reads: CASSFILAGPDTGELFF. CDR3 bases: TGTGCCAGCAGCTTTATCCTAGCGGGGCCGGACACCGGGGAGCTGTTTTTT. This chain joins TRBV7-2 and TRBJ2-2; 9 bases are shared with TRBD2. The V gene end was trimmed by 3 bases and the J gene end by 3 bases; junction bases not matched to a gene: 8. CDR3 length: 17 amino acids. Germline CDR1 reads SGHTA; CDR2 reads FQGNSA.